Below are 24 T cell receptor beta chains sequenced from a single sample in a study of blood T cell repertoires in COVID-19 (dated by TCRdb to 2020 to 2021). The library was obtained by the immunoSEQ multiplex PCR assay. The table comes from immuneACCESS by way of TCRdb, which keeps in-frame sequences with V and J called. Part of the clones is missing from these tables; in studies checked, under half for an unresolved V gene and the rest for unknown reasons. The sample has fewer than 650,000 clones on record, about 88% of them singletons. The ten most abundant clones make up around 8% of the sample. The sequenced sample was peripheral blood. The receptors were sampled from a woman aged 45-65 years with COVID-19, enrolled during active disease.

This clone has a single count. The CDR3 bases are TGCGCCAGCAGTGAGGAGGACTTTCAAGATACGCAGTATTTT. Residues: CASSEEDFQDTQYF. The chain uses TRBV10-2 and TRBJ2-3; perhaps TRBD2 as D (5 bases). Germline V gene lookup returns CDR1 WSHSY and CDR2 SAAADI. This CDR3 has 14 amino acids. Trimming took 2 bases from V and 5 from J, leaving 11 bases between them.

The gene calls are TRBV6-5 and TRBJ2-3, with D maybe TRBD2 (5 bases). The CDR3 runs 15 residues. Germline-derived CDR1 and CDR2 are MNHEY and SVGAGI. The germline V and J ends were trimmed by 6 bases and 4 bases, with 17 bases remaining between them. The CDR3 here is CASSLLEGVADTQYF. CDR3 in DNA: TGTGCCAGCAGCCTCCTAGAGGGCGTCGCAGATACGCAGTATTTT.

This sequence joins TRBV4-2 and TRBJ2-1; a possible D gene is TRBD2 (5 bases). V was shortened by 3 bases and J by 0 bases, with 6 bases between the two germline ends. In germline, CDR1 is LGHNA, CDR2 YNFKEQ. There are 14 residues in the CDR3. CDR3 nucleotides: TGTGCCAGCAGCCAGAGCGGCTCCTACAATGAGCAGTTCTTC. This encodes CASSQSGSYNEQFF.

This clone was recorded once. V and J are TRBV27 and TRBJ1-4, with TRBD1 identical over 8 bases. Unmatched junction bases numbered 4, after V lost 3 bases and J lost 7 bases. The CDR3 is 14 residues long. The germline CDR1 and CDR2 sequences are MNHEY and SMNVEV (reference sequence). The CDR3 sequence: CASSFRGQGEKLFF. As DNA, the CDR3 is TGTGCCAGCAGTTTCAGGGGGCAGGGTGAAAAACTGTTTTTT.

The V and J genes are TRBV28 and TRBJ2-7, with D possibly being TRBD2 (6 bases). With 5 bases removed from V and 5 bases from J, the gap between germline ends came to 16 bases. Germline V gene data show CDR1 as MDHEN and CDR2 as SYDVKM. The CDR3 length is 14 residues. The chain's CDR3 is CASSQLRGRNEQYF. Here the CDR3 DNA reads TGTGCCAGCAGTCAACTGCGGGGACGGAACGAGCAGTACTTC.

V usage is TRBV20-1 and J usage is TRBJ1-5; weak D call: TRBD1 (6 bases). Trimming took off 3 bases at V and 4 bases at J, with 16 bases between the two ends. Germline V gene sequence: CDR1 DFQATT, CDR2 SNEGSKA (reference sequence). This CDR3 spans 15 amino acids. CDR3 nucleotide sequence: TGCAGTGCTAGTCCAGGCTCAGGGGCGAATCAGCCCCAGCATTTT. Translating gives CSASPGSGANQPQHF.

The chain has TRBV24-1 and TRBJ2-6; 8 nucleotides line up with TRBD1. This CDR3 is built from 16 residues. Germline CDR1 and CDR2: KGHDR and SFDVKD. V gave up 4 bases and J gave up 8 bases; unmatched junction bases: 9. In DNA, the CDR3 is TGTGCCACCAGTGACACAGGGGGAGAAGGACCCAACGTCCTGACTTTC. Amino acids: CATSDTGGEGPNVLTF.

The genes are TRBV6-5 and TRBJ1-4; D is ambiguous. There are 16 residues in the CDR3. Germline V gene data show CDR1 as MNHEY and CDR2 as SVGAGI. V was shortened by 4 bases and J by 2 bases, with 14 bases between the two germline ends. CDR3 sequence: CASSLNPGRTNEKLFF. Here the CDR3 DNA reads TGTGCCAGCAGTTTAAATCCGGGGAGGACTAATGAAAAACTGTTTTTT.

CDR3 bases: TGTGCCAGCAGTTTACCGGACAATGAGCAGTTCTTC. As protein: CASSLPDNEQFF. The chain employs TRBV12-3 or TRBV12-4 and TRBJ2-1; no clear D gene. V lost 2 bases and J lost 5, with 4 bases in between. The CDR3 extends over 12 amino acids.

The chain links TRBV19 to TRBJ2-1; unclear D gene. Germline loops: CDR1 LNHDA, CDR2 SQIVND (reference sequence). Trimming removed 6 bases from V and 4 bases from J, with 22 bases in between. The CDR3 is 17 amino acids. The CDR3 DNA reads TGTGCCAGTAGCCCAGCCCTGCCGGAGATTCGTTACAATGAGCAGTTCTTC. Translated: CASSPALPEIRYNEQFF. Based on the CDR3 plus reference TRBV19 and TRBJ2-1, the full variable domain is DGGITQSPKYLFRKEGQNVTLSCEQNLNHDAMYWYRQDPGQGLRLIYYSQIVNDFQKGDIAEGYSVSREKKESFPLTVTSAQKNPTAFYLCASSPALPEIRYNEQFFGPGTRLTVL.

The chain is built from TRBV19 and TRBJ2-7, with 7 positions matching TRBD1. The V gene end was trimmed by 5 bases and the J gene end by 4 bases; junction bases not matched to a gene: 5. Germline V CDR1 and CDR2: LNHDA, SQIVND (reference sequence). The CDR3 sequence is 13 residues long. CDR3 in amino acids: CASSDRQGYEQYF. In DNA form, the CDR3 reads TGTGCCAGTAGTGACCGACAGGGATACGAGCAGTACTTC.

CDR3 DNA sequence: TGTGCCACTCAACTCGGACAGGGCGGCGGTCGGGAAGCTTTCTTT. Translating gives CATQLGQGGGREAFF. J is TRBJ1-1 and V is TRBV19; the match to TRBD1 covers 8 bases. The CDR3 loop spans 15 amino acids. The trim removed 10 bases at V and 8 bases at J, leaving 18 bases unmatched. CDR1 LNHDA and CDR2 SQIVND come from the germline V gene (reference sequence).

This sequence joins TRBV18 and TRBJ1-2; perhaps TRBD1 as D (5 bases). This CDR3 region has 16 residues. CDR1 and CDR2 from the germline V gene are KGHSH and LQKENI. V was shortened by 1 base and J by 8 bases, with 20 bases between the two germline ends. DNA for the CDR3: TGTGCCAGCTCACCACAGAATCAGGGCTCCTCGGACGGCTACACCTTC. It specifies CASSPQNQGSSDGYTF. Full variable domain (remainder filled in from reference TRBV18 and TRBJ1-2): NAGVMQNPRHLVRRRGQEARLRCSPMKGHSHVYWYRQLPEEGLKFMVYLQKENIIDESGMPKERFSAEFPKEGPSILRIQQVVRGDSAAYFCASSPQNQGSSDGYTFGSGTRLTVV.

The chain recombines TRBV28 with TRBJ1-1, with D possibly matching TRBD1 (5 bases). Trimming shortened V by 3 bases and J by 4 bases, and 12 bases separated the two germline ends. CDR1 is MDHEN, CDR2 SYDVKM, per germline. The CDR3 sequence is 14 residues long. In DNA form, the CDR3 reads TGTGCCAGCAGTTTGGGGAGGGGAGGCACTGAAGCTTTCTTT. It encodes CASSLGRGGTEAFF.

V gene TRBV6-6 combines with J gene TRBJ1-5, with D possibly matching TRBD1 (6 bases). This CDR3 region has 15 residues. Trimming cost V 8 bases and J 1 base, with 15 bases left between them. Germline CDR1 MNHNY, CDR2 SVGAGI (reference sequence). The CDR3 coding sequence is TGTGCCAGCTCTGGGGGGGCTTTGAGCAATCAGCCCCAGCATTTT. The encoded protein is CASSGGALSNQPQHF.

This clone occurred a few times. V gene TRBV2 combines with J gene TRBJ1-2; the D is unclear. CDR1 is SNHLY and CDR2 is FYNNEI in the germline V gene. The CDR3 runs 11 residues. The ends were cut back, 4 bases at V and 4 bases at J, with 4 bases in the middle. DNA for the CDR3: TGTGCCAGCAGTGGACTCTATGGCTACACCTTC. As protein: CASSGLYGYTF.

The sample holds one count of this clone. V is TRBV6-5 and J is TRBJ1-5, with D tentatively TRBD1 (5 bases). Germline CDR1 is MNHEY and CDR2 is SVGAGI. The CDR3 spans 15 residues. Trimming took off 7 bases at V and 5 bases at J, with 18 bases between the two ends. The CDR3 DNA follows: TGTGCCAGCACCCGTGGGAACAGGAGGGATCAGCCCCAGCATTTT. It translates to CASTRGNRRDQPQHF.

The chain combines TRBV19 with TRBJ1-2; D is ambiguous. The V gene lost 5 bases and the J gene lost 8 bases, with 18 bases spanning the gap. CDR3 length equals 14 residues. Germline V gene sequence: CDR1 LNHDA, CDR2 SQIVND (reference sequence). CDR3: CASSSKTVAGGYTF. DNA for the CDR3: TGTGCCAGTAGTTCCAAGACGGTTGCGGGAGGCTACACCTTC.

This chain joins TRBV3-1 (or the pseudogene TRBV3-2) and TRBJ1-3; 8 bases are shared with TRBD1. The ends lost 3 bases at V and 9 bases at J; junction bases unmatched: 10. CDR3 size: 15 residues. The V gene's germline CDR1 is LGHDT and CDR2 YNNKEL (reference sequence). CDR3 sequence reads: CASSHAQGADTTIYF. CDR3 DNA: TGTGCCAGCAGCCACGCCCAGGGGGCCGATACCACCATATATTTT.

As to this clone: The sample contains more than one DNA sequence encoding this CDR3. The chain couples TRBV12-3 or TRBV12-4 to TRBJ1-1; D is ambiguous. With 5 bases removed from V and 3 bases from J, the gap between germline ends came to 7 bases. The CDR3 contains 12 residues. CDR3 region: CASSGEDTEAFF. The CDR3 nucleotides are TGTGCCAGCAGTGGGGAGGACACTGAAGCTTTCTTT.

V is TRBV7-9 and J is TRBJ1-2; the match to TRBD1 covers 12 bases. The CDR3 runs 17 residues. V shed 8 bases, J shed 6 bases, and the junction held 16 bases outside the gene matches. Germline V gene data show CDR1 as SEHNR and CDR2 as FQNEAQ (reference sequence). The CDR3 reads CASYRILGTGGRNGYTF. CDR3 DNA sequence: TGTGCCAGCTACCGTATTTTGGGGACAGGGGGCCGGAATGGCTACACCTTC.

The V gene is TRBV29-1, the J gene TRBJ2-6, with D hard to call. Germline-derived CDR1 and CDR2 are SQVTM and ANQGSEA. CDR3 length: 16 amino acids. Trimming took off 1 base at V and 0 bases at J, with 10 bases between the two ends. CDR3 DNA sequence: TGCAGCGTTGAAGGTAACGAGTTCTCTGGGGCCAACGTCCTGACTTTC. This gives the protein CSVEGNEFSGANVLTF.

The chain is built from TRBV2 and TRBJ2-3, with 9 positions matching TRBD2. This CDR3 contains 15 residues. The V and J ends lost 7 bases and 3 bases, in that order; junction bases with no gene match: 8. Germline V gene sequence: CDR1 SNHLY, CDR2 FYNNEI. CDR3 DNA sequence: TGTGCCAGCACATGGAGCGGGGGGTATACAGATACGCAGTATTTT. Translation gives CASTWSGGYTDTQYF. Drawing the rest from reference TRBV2 and TRBJ2-3, the complete variable domain is EPEVTQTPSHQVTQMGQEVILRCVPISNHLYFYWYRQILGQKVEFLVSFYNNEISEKSEIFDDQFSVERPDGSNFTLKIRSTKLEDSAMYFCASTWSGGYTDTQYFGPGTRLTVL.

The chain couples TRBV2 to TRBJ2-3, with TRBD2 identical over 11 bases. The length of the CDR3 is 16 residues. V shed 7 bases and J 1 base; nucleotides not matched to a gene: 7. Germline V gene data show CDR1 as SNHLY and CDR2 as FYNNEI. The CDR3 bases are TGTGCCAGCAAAAAGGGACTAGCGGACGGCACAGATACGCAGTATTTT. Residues: CASKKGLADGTDTQYF. Full variable domain (remainder filled in from reference TRBV2 and TRBJ2-3): EPEVTQTPSHQVTQMGQEVILRCVPISNHLYFYWYRQILGQKVEFLVSFYNNEISEKSEIFDDQFSVERPDGSNFTLKIRSTKLEDSAMYFCASKKGLADGTDTQYFGPGTRLTVL.